This T cell receptor (beta chain) was sequenced for a study of cytomegalovirus exposure and HLA in healthy donors. V dropped 4 bases and J dropped 6; count of bases not matched to a gene: 9. The CDR3 loop spans 14 amino acids. Germline CDR1 SGHDT, CDR2 YYEEEE. The PCR made use of 60 Vbeta and 13 Jbeta primers. Sequenced by immunoSEQ multiplex PCR; TCRdb stores in-frame clones only, minus some. The table has 95,000 or so clones, approximately 77% seen once. Notes on this clone: Its antigen is not identified.

Study conclusions and caveats: According to reports, the classifier identified cytomegalovirus status with high specificity and sensitivity.

The receptor was derived from a woman between 40 and 50 years old in good health and CMV-seronegative. This sequence joins TRBV5-6 and TRBJ1-1; 7 nucleotides line up with TRBD1. The sequencing sample was made of PBMCs. The CDR3 coding sequence is TGTGCCAGCAGCCGACAGGGAGAAGTGCCTGAAGCTTTCTTT. This encodes CASSRQGEVPEAFF.